The 19 T cell receptor beta chains given below trace back to one sample, sequenced in a study of molecular identifiers for immune sequencing clone quantification. Each CDR3 protein gets one entry after TCRdb re-called the PCR reads with MiXCR. The sample gives about 9,700 distinct CDR3 sequences, around a fifth of which show up once; 1.7% is in the top ten. Material for sequencing was naive CD8+ T cells from blood, with Jurkat cell RNA spiked in. Subset reported: FACS-sorted CD8+CD4-CCR7+CD45RA+ naive T cells. These receptors all stem from a human donor in good health. Some libraries in this study had Jurkat cell RNA spiked in.

With regard to this clonotype: Possible read error: a much larger clone is one base away. The chain uses TRBV7-9 and TRBJ2-5; D gene unclear. This CDR3 has 14 amino acids. Germline loops: CDR1 SEHNR, CDR2 FQNEAQ (reference sequence). Written as DNA, the CDR3 is TGTGCCAGCAGCTTACAAATACCACAAGAGACCCAGCACTTC. This sequence encodes CASSLQIPQETQHF.

The sample holds a few counts of this clonotype. Mismatch with germline at one junction end may stem from a read error. The V call is TRBV4-1, the J call TRBJ2-3; 9 bases map to TRBD2. The CDR3 runs to 15 residues. Germline CDR1 reads MGHRA; CDR2 reads YSYEKL. The CDR3 region has the DNA TGCGCCAGCAGCCGGCGTAGCGGGAGCGCAGATACGCAGTATTTC. Translated: CASSRRSGSADTQYF.

This clonotype is medium-sized. This chain connects TRBV6-5 to TRBJ2-1, with 8 nucleotides matching TRBD1. The V gene's germline CDR1 is MNHEY and CDR2 SVGAGI. J lost 9 bases, V lost 0 bases, and 13 bases had no gene match. The CDR3 runs 17 residues. CDR3 loop: CASSYSPAGQGTVEQFF. In DNA, the CDR3 is TGTGCCAGCAGTTACTCGCCCGCAGGACAGGGAACGGTTGAGCAGTTCTTC.

This clonotype was observed many times. The chain has TRBV10-1 and TRBJ2-3, with TRBD2 matching 7 bases. The trim removed 2 bases at V and 4 bases at J, leaving 6 bases unmatched. This CDR3 spans 15 amino acids. Germline assignment: CDR1 WNHNN and CDR2 SYGVQD (reference sequence). CDR3 nucleotide sequence: TGCGCCAGCAGTGAGCAGGCGGGAGATCCAGATACGCAGTATTTT. Its protein product is CASSEQAGDPDTQYF.

This clonotype was detected ten times or more. The chain joins TRBV27 to TRBJ2-7; 7 bases are a match to TRBD1. The V gene end was trimmed by 5 bases and the J gene end by 3 bases; junction bases not matched to a gene: 4. CDR3 length equals 13 residues. CDR1 and CDR2 (germline): MNHEY, SMNVEV (reference sequence). CDR3 sequence reads: CASSLTGSYEQYF. In DNA, the CDR3 is TGTGCCAGCAGTCTGACAGGGAGCTACGAGCAGTACTTC.

Comments on this clonotype: With a much larger clone just one base away, this may be a read error. The chain joins TRBV7-8 to TRBJ2-2; D call uncertain. The CDR3 consists of 12 residues. Germline-derived CDR1 and CDR2 are SGHVS and FQNEAQ. The CDR3 is CAGSLVGGELFF. The CDR3 DNA sequence: TGTGCCGGCAGCTTAGTAGGCGGGGAGCTGTTTTTT. The whole variable domain, remainder taken from reference TRBV7-8 and TRBJ2-2, is GAGVSQSPRYKVAKRGQDVALRCDPISGHVSLFWYQQALGQGPEFLTYFQNEAQLDKSGLPSDRFFAERPEGSVSTLKIQRTQQEDSAVYLCAGSLVGGELFFGEGSRLTVL.

This clonotype showed up just a few times. This rearrangement joins TRBV4-1 to TRBJ2-1; D is unresolved. The CDR3 has 15 residues. CDR1 and CDR2 from the germline V gene are MGHRA and YSYEKL. V shed 3 bases and J shed 5 bases, with 14 bases lying between them. The CDR3 sequence: CASSQLRDFDNEQFF. In DNA form, the CDR3 reads TGCGCCAGCAGCCAGCTCCGAGACTTCGACAATGAGCAGTTCTTC.

A remark on this clonotype: Being one base from a much bigger clone, this may be a read error. The gene calls are TRBV20-1 and TRBJ2-7; 7 nucleotides agree with TRBD1. The CDR3 loop spans 15 amino acids. CDR1 and CDR2 from the germline V gene are DFQATT and SNEGSKA (reference sequence). CDR3: CSARVMGQLSYERYF. In DNA form, the CDR3 reads TGCAGTGCTAGAGTTATGGGACAGCTCTCCTACGAGCGGTACTTC.

Within the sample, this clonotype is medium-sized. CDR3 coding DNA: TGCAGCGTTTCGACCGTGGGCCGCACAGATACGCAGTATTTT. The encoded protein is CSVSTVGRTDTQYF. The chain uses TRBV29-1 and TRBJ2-3, with D uncertain. CDR3 length: 14 amino acids. Trimming left V 5 bases short and J 1 base short, with 13 bases between. Germline loops: CDR1 SQVTM, CDR2 ANQGSEA.

For this clonotype: This may stem from a read error, because a much larger clone lies one nucleotide away. This sequence joins TRBV2 and TRBJ1-1; D might be TRBD1 (5 bases). This CDR3 has 14 amino acids. Trimming took 6 bases from V and 3 from J, leaving 14 bases between them. Germline V gives CDR1 SNHLY, CDR2 FYNNEI. CDR3 bases: TGTGCCAGCAGGACACAGGTGATGTACACTGAAGCTTTCTTT. This gives the protein CASRTQVMYTEAFF.

The chain carries TRBV11-2 and TRBJ2-1; D is undetermined. CDR3 length equals 12 residues. Trimming shortened V by 0 bases and J by 12 bases, and 9 bases separated the two germline ends. Germline V lookup: CDR1 SGHAT, CDR2 FQNNGV. In DNA form, the CDR3 reads TGTGCCAGCAGCTTAGATTCCCGAGGGCAGTTCTTC. Amino acid sequence: CASSLDSRGQFF. The variable domain in full, with the rest retrieved from reference TRBV11-2 and TRBJ2-1, is EAGVAQSPRYKIIEKRQSVAFWCNPISGHATLYWYQQILGQGPKLLIQFQNNGVVDDSQLPKDRFSAERLKGVDSTLKIQPAKLEDSAVYLCASSLDSRGQFFGPGTRLTVL.

This clonotype was recorded many times. The chain links TRBV19 to TRBJ1-5; possible D gene TRBD1, 5 bases. Trimming took off 7 bases at V and 1 base at J, with 11 bases between the two ends. Germline lookup yields CDR1 LNHDA and CDR2 SQIVND (reference sequence). The CDR3 sequence is 14 residues long. As DNA, the CDR3 is TGTGCCAGTAAGGGCCGGGACAGCAATCAGCCCCAGCATTTT. It is translated as CASKGRDSNQPQHF. The whole variable domain, filled in from reference TRBV19 and TRBJ1-5, reads DGGITQSPKYLFRKEGQNVTLSCEQNLNHDAMYWYRQDPGQGLRLIYYSQIVNDFQKGDIAEGYSVSREKKESFPLTVTSAQKNPTAFYLCASKGRDSNQPQHFGDGTRLSIL.

This clonotype is deemed medium-sized. The chain couples TRBV20-1 to TRBJ2-4; TRBD1 agrees at 8 bases. Trimming cost V 1 base and J 5 bases; bases outside gene matches: 1. The CDR3 covers 13 residues. Germline loops: CDR1 DFQATT, CDR2 SNEGSKA (reference sequence). CDR3 loop: CSARAGGQNIQYF. The DNA of the CDR3 is TGCAGTGCTAGAGCAGGGGGCCAAAACATTCAGTACTTC.

Of note for this clonotype: A much larger clone differs by one base, so this may be a read error. This chain joins TRBV19 and TRBJ2-1; D ambiguous. The CDR3 consists of 13 residues. Germline loops: CDR1 LNHDA, CDR2 SQIVND (reference sequence). CDR3 residues: CASSVSSFNEQFF. For the CDR3, the DNA is TGTGCCAGTAGCGTCTCCTCCTTCAATGAGCAGTTCTTC.

In its sample, this clonotype ranks as medium-sized (0.01 to 0.1%). This chain connects TRBV2 to TRBJ2-7; perhaps TRBD2 as D (7 bases). With 6 bases removed from V and 0 bases from J, the gap between germline ends came to 15 bases. In germline, CDR1 is SNHLY, CDR2 FYNNEI. This CDR3 comprises 15 residues. The CDR3, as DNA: TGTGCCAGCAGGGTCGTGGCGGGGGCCTCCTACGAGCAGTACTTC. Translated: CASRVVAGASYEQYF.

The genes are TRBV12-3 or TRBV12-4 and TRBJ2-1, with TRBD2 identical over 14 bases. CDR3 size: 14 residues. The V segment lost 5 bases and the J segment 13 bases; nucleotides outside the gene matches: 7. CDR3 DNA: TGTGCCAGCAGTCCCGGACTAGCGGGAGGCCCTCAGTTCTTC. Residues: CASSPGLAGGPQFF.

Within the sample, this clonotype is medium-sized. The gene calls are TRBV15 and TRBJ2-2, with D tentatively TRBD2 (6 bases). The CDR3 runs to 15 residues. Germline V gives CDR1 LNHNV, CDR2 YYDKDF (reference sequence). V lost 8 bases and J lost 1, with 14 bases in between. CDR3 protein: CATESGTLNTGELFF. As DNA, the CDR3 is TGTGCCACCGAGTCTGGGACTCTGAACACCGGGGAGCTGTTTTTT. Full variable domain (outside the CDR3, taken from reference TRBV15 and TRBJ2-2): DAMVIQNPRYQVTQFGKPVTLSCSQTLNHNVMYWYQQKSSQAPKLLFHYYDKDFNNEADTPDNFQSRRPNTSFCFLDIRSPGLGDTAMYLCATESGTLNTGELFFGEGSRLTVL.

This clonotype is medium-sized (0.01 to 0.1%) within its sample. This rearrangement joins TRBV29-1 to TRBJ2-3; the match to TRBD1 covers 8 bases. V lost 1 base, J lost 4 bases, and 10 bases stayed unmatched. Germline CDR1 and CDR2: SQVTM and ANQGSEA. This CDR3 has 16 amino acids. CDR3 region: CSVEGALGQGADTQYF. In DNA form, the CDR3 reads TGCAGCGTTGAAGGGGCCCTCGGACAGGGTGCAGATACGCAGTATTTT.

This clonotype showed up many times. The chain recombines TRBV14 with TRBJ2-7, with unresolved D. Per the germline V gene, CDR1 is SGHDN and CDR2 is FVKESK. Trimming stripped 5 bases from V and 5 bases from J, with 16 bases between. The CDR3 is made up of 14 amino acids. CDR3 coding DNA: TGTGCCAGCAGCGGGCGCCAAGCAAGTCACGAGCAGTACTTC. The encoded protein is CASSGRQASHEQYF.